This T cell receptor beta chain was documented in a study of blood T cell repertoires in COVID-19 (dated by TCRdb to 2018 to 2020). For the wider study: Samples from collaborators originated in the United States, Italy and Spain and spanned both the acute and convalescent phases of COVID-19. The prospective study material was composed of cDNA or gDNA derived from T cells, B-cell-depleted T cells, or PBMCs. Deeply sampled blood TCRbeta repertoires from subjects exposed to, actively infected with, or recovered from COVID-19 were included in the dataset. The repertoires were made available in a free public database intended to serve as a resource for research on the immune response to SARS-CoV-2. The samples were drawn from two sources: the first 160 participants of the ongoing ImmuneRACE study, and 1,254 subjects contributed by 6 global collaborators. Nearly every sample came with metadata listing a de-identified subject ID, COVID-19 status, age in years and sex. Where HLA class I and class II types were available, the types were taken from metadata supplied by the sample provider, not from assay-based typing.

TCRbeta CDR3 regions were amplified from genomic DNA by means of the immunoSEQ Assay, a bias-controlled multiplex PCR. Turning to the authors' computational methods: The number of nucleated cells in each sample was estimated by amplification of reference gene primers within the assay. To quantify the absolute abundance of each unique TCRbeta CDR3 rearrangement, sequence reads were collapsed and filtered. For each sample, productive Simpson clonality was calculated by taking the square root of Simpson's diversity index across productive rearrangements. TCRdb retrieved this table from immuneACCESS and kept in-frame rearrangements only. Not all clones are present; in checked studies, unresolved V genes account for under half, and no reason is known for the remainder. V, J and clone size were drawn from that table, and D and trimming were deduced from the DNA. This sample has fewer than 300,000 clones in its table, and 84% of those were observed once. More than 15% of the sample is taken by the ten largest.

As to this clone: Its recognized antigen is unknown. Base qualities are not provided; no much larger clone lies one nucleotide away.

Taken from cysteine to phenylalanine, the CDR3 has 15 residues. This entry keeps only the CDR3 DNA: 45 bases, framed from base 1. Relative to germline, V is missing 5 bases and J is missing 4 bases, with 9 bases of the junction outside any gene match. CDR1 SGHTA and CDR2 FQGTGA were looked up in the germline V gene. What the research found in general, with its limitations: How much clinical and demographic metadata was included differed by source and by participant, and the metadata was provided uncurated.

In Seattle, one collaborating source enrolled patients while the infection was active and tracked those patients longitudinally over the course of disease. The collaborating institutions used their own protocols to collect whole blood in K2EDTA tubes. For TCRbeta analysis, collaborators shipped samples in one of three forms: frozen whole blood, isolated PBMCs, or DNA extracted from either of those sample types. This receptor chain uses TRBV7-3 and TRBJ2-7; 9 central bases correspond to TRBD2. Sequenced input: peripheral blood. This receptor was obtained from a person aged 70 to 80 with COVID-19, enrolled during active disease. The CDR3 reads CASSPLAGGLYEQYF. The nucleotide sequence reads as follows: TGTGCCAGCAGCCCCCTGGCGGGGGGGCTTTACGAGCAGTACTTC.